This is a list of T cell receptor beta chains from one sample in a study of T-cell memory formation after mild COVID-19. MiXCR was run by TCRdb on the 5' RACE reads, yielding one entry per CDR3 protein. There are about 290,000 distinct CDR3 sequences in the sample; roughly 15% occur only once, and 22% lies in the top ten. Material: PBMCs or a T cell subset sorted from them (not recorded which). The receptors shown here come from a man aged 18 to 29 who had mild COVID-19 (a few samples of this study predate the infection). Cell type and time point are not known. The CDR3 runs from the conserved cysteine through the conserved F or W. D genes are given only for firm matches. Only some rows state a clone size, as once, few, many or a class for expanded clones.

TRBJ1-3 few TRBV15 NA TGTGCCACCAGCAGAGATCAAGGGAATGGAAACACCATATATTTT CATSRDQGNGNTIYF
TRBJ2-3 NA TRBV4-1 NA TGCGCCAGCAGCCAAGTACTGGTTAGCACAGATACGCAGTATTTT CASSQVLVSTDTQYF
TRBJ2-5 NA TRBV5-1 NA TGCGCCAGCAGCACGGAAGAGACCCAGTACTTC CASSTEETQYF
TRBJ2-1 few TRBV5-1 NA TGCGCCAGCAGCTCTGCCGTTAGCTCCTACAATGAGCAGTTCTTC CASSSAVSSYNEQFF
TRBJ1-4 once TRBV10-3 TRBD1 TGTGCCATCAGTGAGGGGACAGGCATCAATGAAAAACTGTTTTTT CAISEGTGINEKLFF
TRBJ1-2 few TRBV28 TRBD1 TGTGCCAGCAGTTCAGTTGGGACAGGCTCGTACACCTTC CASSSVGTGSYTF
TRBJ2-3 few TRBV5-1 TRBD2 TGCGCCAGCAGCAGCGCCTGGCTAGCGGGGGTGTCAGATACGCAGTATTTT CASSSAWLAGVSDTQYF
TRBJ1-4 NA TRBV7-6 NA TGTGCCAGCAGCCCTAAGGGAGGGTGGGAAGAAAAACTGTTTTTT CASSPKGGWEEKLFF
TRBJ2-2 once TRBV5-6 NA TGTGCCAGCAGCTTGAGGCGGGGTCTGTCGAACACCGGGGAGCTGTTTTTT CASSLRRGLSNTGELFF
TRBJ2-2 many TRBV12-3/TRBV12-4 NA TGTGCCAGCAGTTTACAGGGTACGAACACCGGGGAGCTGTTTTTT CASSLQGTNTGELFF
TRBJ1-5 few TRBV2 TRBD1 TGTGCCAGCAGTGAAAACAGGGGGGAACAGCCCCAGCATTTT CASSENRGEQPQHF
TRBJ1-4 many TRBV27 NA TGTGCCAGCAGTTCGGTCCGTATTGAAAAACTGTTTTTT CASSSVRIEKLFF
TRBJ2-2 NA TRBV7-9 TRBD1 TGTGCCAGCAGCTTAAAGGCAGGGGGCACCGGGGAGCTGTTTTTT CASSLKAGGTGELFF
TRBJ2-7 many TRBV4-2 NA TGTGCCAGCAGCCCAGAAGGGGTACCCTACGAGCAGTACTTC CASSPEGVPYEQYF
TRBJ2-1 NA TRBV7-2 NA TGTGCCAGCAGCTTATCAGGACTTCTCCACAATGAGCAGTTCTTC CASSLSGLLHNEQFF
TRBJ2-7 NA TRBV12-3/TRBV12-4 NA TGTGCCAGCAGTGAGGACAGAAGCTCCTACGAGCAGTACTTC CASSEDRSSYEQYF
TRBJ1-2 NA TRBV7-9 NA TGTGCCAGCAGCTTAGTCAGGCAGTTGGCCTATGGCTACACCTTC CASSLVRQLAYGYTF
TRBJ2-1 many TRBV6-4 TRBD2 TGTGCCAGCAGTGAAAAAGCGGGGGGGTACAATGAGCAGTTCTTC CASSEKAGGYNEQFF
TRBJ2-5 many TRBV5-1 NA TGCGCCAGCAGCTTGTTGGGGGCCGGGGAGACCCAGTACTTC CASSLLGAGETQYF
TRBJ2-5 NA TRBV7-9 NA TGTGCCAGCAGCGGGGGACGAAGAGAGACCCAGTACTTC CASSGGRRETQYF
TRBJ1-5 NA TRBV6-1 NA TGTGCCAGCAGCCGGGACTCCCCTCGGCCCCAGCATTTT CASSRDSPRPQHF
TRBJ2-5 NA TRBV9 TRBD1 TGTGCCAGCAGCTTCACTCACACAGGGGCTGGTGAGACCCAGTACTTC CASSFTHTGAGETQYF
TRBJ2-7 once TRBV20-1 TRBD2 TGCAGTGCTGGTCGCGGGGGACCCAAAGCCTACGAGCAGTACTTC CSAGRGGPKAYEQYF
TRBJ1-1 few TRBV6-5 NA TGTGCCAGCAGTTACGGGCAGGGACGGACTGAAGCTTTCTTT CASSYGQGRTEAFF
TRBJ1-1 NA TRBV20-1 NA TGCAGTGCTATTGGGGGTTACACTGAAGCTTTCTTT CSAIGGYTEAFF
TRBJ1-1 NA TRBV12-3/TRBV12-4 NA TGTGCCAGCACCCCCGTCCGAAGGGCGAACACTGAAGCTTTCTTT CASTPVRRANTEAFF
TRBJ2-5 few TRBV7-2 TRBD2 TGTGCCAGCAGAGGTTTAGCGGGGGTCCAAGAGACCCAGTACTTC CASRGLAGVQETQYF
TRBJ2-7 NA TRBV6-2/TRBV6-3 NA TGTGCCAGCAGTTACTCGAGGCCGGGGAGCTCCTACGAGCAGTACTTC CASSYSRPGSSYEQYF
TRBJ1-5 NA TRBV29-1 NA TGCAGCGTCGCCGGGGCCGTTGCGGGTCAGCCCCAGCATTTT CSVAGAVAGQPQHF
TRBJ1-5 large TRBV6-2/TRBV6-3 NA TGTGCCAGCAGATCACTACAGGGCAATCAGCCCCAGCATTTT CASRSLQGNQPQHF
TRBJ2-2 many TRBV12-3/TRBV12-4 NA TGTGCCAGCACCCCTCGGATGAACACCGGGGAGCTGTTTTTT CASTPRMNTGELFF
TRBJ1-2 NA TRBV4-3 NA TGCGCCAGCAGCCAACAGGTTTTTAACTATGGCTACACCTTC CASSQQVFNYGYTF
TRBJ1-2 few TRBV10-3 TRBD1 TGTGCCATCAGGCAGACAGGGATTTCGGATGGCTACACCTTC CAIRQTGISDGYTF
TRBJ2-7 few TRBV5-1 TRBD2 TGCGCCAGCAGACCGACTAGCGGGGGGGTGTACGAGCAGTACTTC CASRPTSGGVYEQYF
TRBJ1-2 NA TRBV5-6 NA TGTGCCAGCAGCTCGACCGACTATGGCTACACCTTC CASSSTDYGYTF
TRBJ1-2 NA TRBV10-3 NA TGTGCCACTTCCGGACAGTACTATGGCTACACCTTC CATSGQYYGYTF
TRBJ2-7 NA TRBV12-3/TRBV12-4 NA TGTGCCAGCAGCCCATTGAACCGGGACAACTACGAGCAGTACTTC CASSPLNRDNYEQYF
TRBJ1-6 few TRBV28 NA TGTGCCAGCCAAGTTTTCCGAGGAGGCGGGGATTCACCCCTCCACTTT CASQVFRGGGDSPLHF
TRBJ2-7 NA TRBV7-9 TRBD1 TGTGCCAGCAGCGCGACGGGACAGGGCTACGAGCAGTACTTC CASSATGQGYEQYF
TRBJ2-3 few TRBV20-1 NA TGCAGTGCTCCCCCAGGCGGTAGCACAGATACGCAGTATTTT CSAPPGGSTDTQYF
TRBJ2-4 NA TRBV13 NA TGTGCCAGCAGCGGCCGAGGACGGAACATTCAGTACTTC CASSGRGRNIQYF
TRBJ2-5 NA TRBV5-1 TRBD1 TGCGCCAGCAACATCCGGGACAGGGGCGAGACCCAGTACTTC CASNIRDRGETQYF
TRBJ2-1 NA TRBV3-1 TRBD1 TGTGCCAGCAGCCAAACCACAGGGGGTTGGAACAATGAGCAGTTCTTC CASSQTTGGWNNEQFF
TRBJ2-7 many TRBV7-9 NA TGTGCCAGCAGCACCTCCTACGAGCAGTACTTC CASSTSYEQYF
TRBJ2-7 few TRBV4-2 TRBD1 TGTGCCAGCAGCCGTGGACAGGGACGACACGAGCAGTACTTC CASSRGQGRHEQYF
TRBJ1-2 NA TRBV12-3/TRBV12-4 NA TGTGCCAGCAGTTTAAATAGCGATGGCTACACCTTC CASSLNSDGYTF